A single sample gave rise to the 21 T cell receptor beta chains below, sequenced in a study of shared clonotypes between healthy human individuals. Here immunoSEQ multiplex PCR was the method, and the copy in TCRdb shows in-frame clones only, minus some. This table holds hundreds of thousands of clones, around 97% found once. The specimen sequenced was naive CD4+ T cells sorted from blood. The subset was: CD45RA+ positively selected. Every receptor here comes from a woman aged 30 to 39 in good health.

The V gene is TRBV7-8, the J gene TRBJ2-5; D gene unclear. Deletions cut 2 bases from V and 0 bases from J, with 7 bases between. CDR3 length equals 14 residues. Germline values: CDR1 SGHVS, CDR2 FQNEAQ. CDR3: CASSLWQYQETQYF. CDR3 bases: TGTGCCAGCAGCTTATGGCAATACCAAGAGACCCAGTACTTC.

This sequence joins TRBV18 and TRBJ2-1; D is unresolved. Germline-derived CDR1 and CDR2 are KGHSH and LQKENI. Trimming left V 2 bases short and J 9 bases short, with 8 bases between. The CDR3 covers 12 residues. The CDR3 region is CASSPTEAEQFF. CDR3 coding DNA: TGTGCCAGCTCACCAACAGAGGCTGAGCAGTTCTTC.

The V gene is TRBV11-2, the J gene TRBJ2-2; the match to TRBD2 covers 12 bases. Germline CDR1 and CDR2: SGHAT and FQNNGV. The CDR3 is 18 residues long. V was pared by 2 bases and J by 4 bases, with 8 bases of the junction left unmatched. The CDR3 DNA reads TGTGCCAGCAGCTTATTCCTAGCGGGAGGGCCGAGCACCGGGGAGCTGTTTTTT. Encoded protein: CASSLFLAGGPSTGELFF.

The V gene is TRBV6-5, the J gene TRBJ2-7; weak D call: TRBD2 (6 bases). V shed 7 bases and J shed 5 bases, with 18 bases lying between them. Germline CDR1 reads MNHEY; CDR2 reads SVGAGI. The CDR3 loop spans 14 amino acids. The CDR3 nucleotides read TGTGCCAGCACCACGGACTACCCCTCTAACGAGCAGTACTTC. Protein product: CASTTDYPSNEQYF.

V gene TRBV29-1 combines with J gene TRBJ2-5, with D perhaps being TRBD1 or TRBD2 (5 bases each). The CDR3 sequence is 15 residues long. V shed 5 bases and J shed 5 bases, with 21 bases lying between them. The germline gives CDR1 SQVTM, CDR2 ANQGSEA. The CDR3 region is CSVSLDWGTGETQYF. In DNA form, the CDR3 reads TGCAGCGTTTCCTTGGATTGGGGGACGGGGGAGACCCAGTACTTC.

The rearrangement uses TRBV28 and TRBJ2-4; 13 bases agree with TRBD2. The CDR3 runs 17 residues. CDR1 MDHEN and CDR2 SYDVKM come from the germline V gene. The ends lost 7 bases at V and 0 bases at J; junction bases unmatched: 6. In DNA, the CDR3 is TGTGCCAGCAATGGGGGACTAGCGGGGTTAGCCAAAAACATTCAGTACTTC. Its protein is CASNGGLAGLAKNIQYF.

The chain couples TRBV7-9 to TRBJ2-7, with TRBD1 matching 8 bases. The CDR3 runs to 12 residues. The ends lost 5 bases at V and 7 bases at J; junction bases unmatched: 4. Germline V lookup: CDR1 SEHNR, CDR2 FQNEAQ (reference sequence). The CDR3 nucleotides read TGTGCCAGCAGCCAAACAGGGGGTGAGCAGTACTTC. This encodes CASSQTGGEQYF.

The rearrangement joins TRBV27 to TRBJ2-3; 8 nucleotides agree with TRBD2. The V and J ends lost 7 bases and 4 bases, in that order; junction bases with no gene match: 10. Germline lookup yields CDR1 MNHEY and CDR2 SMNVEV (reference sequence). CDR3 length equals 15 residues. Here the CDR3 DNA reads TGTGCCAGCAAAATGGGACTAGTTACCGCAGATACGCAGTATTTT. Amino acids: CASKMGLVTADTQYF.

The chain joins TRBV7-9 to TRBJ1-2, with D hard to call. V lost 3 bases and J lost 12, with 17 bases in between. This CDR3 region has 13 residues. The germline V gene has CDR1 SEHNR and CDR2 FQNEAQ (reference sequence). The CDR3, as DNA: TGTGCCAGCAGCTTTGAGACACCCAAAGGCCACACCTTC. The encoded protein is CASSFETPKGHTF.

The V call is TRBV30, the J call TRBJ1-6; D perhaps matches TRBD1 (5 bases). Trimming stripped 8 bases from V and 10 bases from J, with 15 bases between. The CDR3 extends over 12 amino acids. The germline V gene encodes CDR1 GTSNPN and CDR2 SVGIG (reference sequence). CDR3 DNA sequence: TGTGCCCAGTCAGGGTATGAATCACCCCTCCACTTT. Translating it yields CAQSGYESPLHF.

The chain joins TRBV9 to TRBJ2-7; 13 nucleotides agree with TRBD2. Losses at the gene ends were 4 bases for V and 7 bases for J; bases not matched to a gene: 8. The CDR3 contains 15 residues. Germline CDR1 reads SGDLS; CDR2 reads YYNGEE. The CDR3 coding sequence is TGTGCCAGCAGCCCCCGGACTAGCGGGAGAATGGAGCAGTACTTC. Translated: CASSPRTSGRMEQYF.

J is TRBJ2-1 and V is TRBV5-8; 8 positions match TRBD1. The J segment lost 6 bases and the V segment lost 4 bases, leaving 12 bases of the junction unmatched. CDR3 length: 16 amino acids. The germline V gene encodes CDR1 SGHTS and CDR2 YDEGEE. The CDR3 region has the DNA TGTGCCAGCAGCCTACGCCGGGACAGGAGGTCCAATGAGCAGTTCTTC. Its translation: CASSLRRDRRSNEQFF. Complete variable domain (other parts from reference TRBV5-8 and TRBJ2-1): EAGVTQSPTHLIKTRGQQATLRCSPISGHTSVYWYQQALGLGLQFLLWYDEGEERNRGNFPPRFSGRQFPNYSSELNVNALELEDSALYLCASSLRRDRRSNEQFFGPGTRLTVL.

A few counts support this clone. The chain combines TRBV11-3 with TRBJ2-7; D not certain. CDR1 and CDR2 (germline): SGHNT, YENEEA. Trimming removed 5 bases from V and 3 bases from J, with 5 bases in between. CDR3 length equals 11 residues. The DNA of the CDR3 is TGTGCCAGCAGCAACGGCTACGAGCAGTACTTC. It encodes CASSNGYEQYF.

The CDR3 DNA reads TGTGCCAGCGGGCCCTTGAGCACAGATACGCAGTATTTT. Encoded protein: CASGPLSTDTQYF. The chain is built from TRBV5-6 and TRBJ2-3; D remains unclear. This CDR3 is built from 13 residues. Germline CDR1 and CDR2: SGHDT and YYEEEE. V dropped 7 bases and J dropped 0 bases, with 9 bases sitting between them.

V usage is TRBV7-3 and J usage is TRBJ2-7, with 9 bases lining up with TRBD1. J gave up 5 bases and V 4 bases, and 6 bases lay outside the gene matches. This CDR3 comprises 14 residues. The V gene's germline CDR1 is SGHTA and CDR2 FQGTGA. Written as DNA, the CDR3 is TGTGCCAGCAGCTCAGGACAGGGGACCAACGAGCAGTACTTC. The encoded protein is CASSSGQGTNEQYF.

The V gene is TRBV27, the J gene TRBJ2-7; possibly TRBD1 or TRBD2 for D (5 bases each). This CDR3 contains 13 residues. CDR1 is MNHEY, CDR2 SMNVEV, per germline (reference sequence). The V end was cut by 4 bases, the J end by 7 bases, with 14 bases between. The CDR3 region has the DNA TGTGCCAGCAGTTCTCGGGGTTACAGGGAGCAGTACTTC. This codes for CASSSRGYREQYF.

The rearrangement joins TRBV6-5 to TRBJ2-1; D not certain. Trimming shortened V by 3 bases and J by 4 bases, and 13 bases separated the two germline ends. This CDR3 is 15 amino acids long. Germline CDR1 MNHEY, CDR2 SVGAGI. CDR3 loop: CASSYSAQSYNEQFF. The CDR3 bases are TGTGCCAGCAGTTATTCGGCTCAATCATACAATGAGCAGTTCTTC.

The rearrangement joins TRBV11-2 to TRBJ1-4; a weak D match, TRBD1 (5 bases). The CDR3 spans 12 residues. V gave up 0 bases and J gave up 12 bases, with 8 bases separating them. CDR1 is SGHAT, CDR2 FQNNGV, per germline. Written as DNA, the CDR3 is TGTGCCAGCAGCTTAGATCGGGGGGAACTGTTTTTT. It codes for CASSLDRGELFF.

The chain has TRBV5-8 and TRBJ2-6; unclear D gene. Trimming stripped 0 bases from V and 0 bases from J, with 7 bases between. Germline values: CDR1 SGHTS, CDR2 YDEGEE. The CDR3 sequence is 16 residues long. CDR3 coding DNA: TGTGCCAGCAGCTTGGGAGTCCACTCTGGGGCCAACGTCCTGACTTTC. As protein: CASSLGVHSGANVLTF. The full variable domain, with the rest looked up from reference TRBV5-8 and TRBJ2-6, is EAGVTQSPTHLIKTRGQQATLRCSPISGHTSVYWYQQALGLGLQFLLWYDEGEERNRGNFPPRFSGRQFPNYSSELNVNALELEDSALYLCASSLGVHSGANVLTFGAGSRLTVL.

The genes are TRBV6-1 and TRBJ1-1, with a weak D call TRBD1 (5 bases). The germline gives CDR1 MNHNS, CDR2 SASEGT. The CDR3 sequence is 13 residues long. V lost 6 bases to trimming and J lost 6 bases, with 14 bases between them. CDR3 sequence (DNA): TGTGCCAGCAGGGGGACGGTGAAGGCTGAAGCTTTCTTT. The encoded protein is CASRGTVKAEAFF.

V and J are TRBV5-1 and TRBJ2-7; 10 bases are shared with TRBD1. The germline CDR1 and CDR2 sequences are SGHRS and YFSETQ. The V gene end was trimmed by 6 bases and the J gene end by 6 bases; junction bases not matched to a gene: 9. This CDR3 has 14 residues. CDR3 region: CASTGQGTLGEQYF. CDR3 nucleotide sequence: TGCGCCAGCACGGGACAGGGGACCCTCGGCGAGCAGTACTTC.